The sample holds a few counts of the clone carrying this TCR beta chain. This sample is part of a study of cytomegalovirus exposure and HLA in healthy donors. With 6 bases removed from V and 1 base from J, the gap between germline ends came to 11 bases. Germline CDR1 reads ENHRY; CDR2 reads SYGVKD. The CDR3 sequence is 14 residues long. The PCR made use of 60 Vbeta and 13 Jbeta primers. Original handling: Among the unique TCR beta chains that a later analysis counted, about 85 million in all, about 12 million were shared. The assay was immunoSEQ multiplex PCR, and TCRdb's table has in-frame clones only and misses some. That table supplies the V and J calls and clone size; D and trimming were determined from the DNA. The repertoire holds about 110,000 clones, with over 65% as singletons.

This TCR was sampled from a woman aged 40-49 years in good health and CMV-seropositive. The sequenced material came from PBMCs. The chain uses TRBV10-3 and TRBJ2-3; D perhaps matches TRBD1 (8 bases). CDR3 sequence: CAIRQGGGTDTQYF. Written as DNA, the CDR3 is TGTGCCATCAGACAGGGGGGGGGCACAGATACGCAGTATTTT.